These 30 T cell receptor beta chains were all obtained from the same sample, sequenced in a study of CD8+CD57+ T cells in acquired aplastic anemia. The sequenced patients had an expansion of CD8+CD57+ cells seen by flow cytometry. Genomic DNA provided the template from which TCR beta VDJ and CDR3 profiles were obtained. A single record per CDR3 protein comes from TCRdb applying MiXCR to the reads. The sample records 160,000 or so distinct CDR3 sequences, 40% to 60% being singletons. Sequenced: sorted CD4+, CD8+, or CD8+CD57+ T cells (not recorded which) from PBMCs. The receptors stem from a human donor with aplastic anemia.

This chain connects TRBV7-9 to TRBJ2-5; perhaps TRBD2 as D (5 bases). This CDR3 is 13 amino acids long. With 2 bases removed from V and 3 bases from J, the gap between germline ends came to 7 bases. Germline V gene sequence: CDR1 SEHNR, CDR2 FQNEAQ (reference sequence). This chain's CDR3 is CASSLQEEETQYF. The CDR3, as DNA: TGTGCCAGCAGCTTACAGGAGGAAGAGACCCAGTACTTC.

This sequence joins TRBV20-1 and TRBJ2-5, with D perhaps matching TRBD1 (5 bases). Germline V gene lookup returns CDR1 DFQATT and CDR2 SNEGSKA (reference sequence). V was clipped by 1 base and J by 0 bases, with 9 bases between them. CDR3 length: 14 residues. The CDR3 loop reads CSARGQTYQETQYF. The CDR3 DNA reads TGCAGTGCTAGAGGACAGACCTACCAAGAGACCCAGTACTTC.

CDR3 sequence reads: CASRGQGNTGELFF. The CDR3 nucleotides are TGTGCCAGCAGAGGGCAGGGGAACACCGGGGAGCTGTTTTTT. V gene TRBV12-3 or TRBV12-4 combines with J gene TRBJ2-2, with D perhaps TRBD1 (5 bases). The CDR3 contains 14 residues. V dropped 6 bases and J dropped 1 base, with 9 bases sitting between them.

This clonotype was picked up many times. J is TRBJ2-7 and V is TRBV7-2; no clear D gene. There are 15 residues in the CDR3. The germline CDR1 and CDR2 sequences are SGHTA and FQGNSA. Trimming took 5 bases from V and 2 from J, leaving 16 bases between them. Here the CDR3 reads CASSPPHSATYEQYF. The CDR3 bases are TGTGCCAGCAGCCCCCCCCACAGTGCTACCTACGAGCAGTACTTC.

The CDR3 here is CASSRAGGTDTQYF. Here the CDR3 DNA reads TGTGCCAGCAGCCGGGCAGGGGGAACAGATACGCAGTATTTT. This chain links TRBV12-3 or TRBV12-4 with TRBJ2-3; 7 bases match TRBD1. After removal of 6 bases from V and 3 bases from J, the junction contained 6 bases not matched to a gene. The CDR3 contains 14 residues.

The chain has TRBV2 and TRBJ2-1; TRBD2 agrees at 7 bases. This CDR3 region has 14 residues. Germline CDR1 and CDR2: SNHLY and FYNNEI. V dropped 6 bases and J dropped 0; count of bases not matched to a gene: 2. CDR3 sequence reads: CASRPGGSYNEQFF. The CDR3 DNA reads as TGTGCCAGCAGGCCGGGGGGCTCCTACAATGAGCAGTTCTTC.

The chain combines TRBV11-1 with TRBJ2-3; no firm D call. The germline V and J ends were trimmed by 6 bases and 0 bases, with 13 bases remaining between them. Germline V gene lookup returns CDR1 SGHAT and CDR2 FQDESV (reference sequence). The CDR3 totals 15 residues. CDR3 bases: TGTGCCAGCAGTACCACGGCAGCTAGCACAGATACGCAGTATTTT. This translates into CASSTTAASTDTQYF.

The chain carries TRBV11-2 and TRBJ1-1, with D tentatively TRBD1 (5 bases). Germline V gene sequence: CDR1 SGHAT, CDR2 FQNNGV. V was shortened by 1 base and J by 0 bases, with 21 bases between the two germline ends. The CDR3 runs 19 residues. In DNA, the CDR3 is TGTGCCAGCAGCTTAGGTCCACAGGCGAACCGTCCGATGAACACTGAAGCTTTCTTT. Amino acid sequence: CASSLGPQANRPMNTEAFF.

J is TRBJ2-2 and V is TRBV25-1; TRBD2 might be the D (6 bases). V lost 3 bases and J 1 base, leaving 12 bases between the germline ends. The CDR3 contains 16 residues. Germline lookup yields CDR1 MGHDK and CDR2 SYGVNS. The CDR3 sequence: CASSETGLRNTGELFF. DNA for the CDR3: TGTGCCAGCAGTGAGACGGGACTGAGGAACACCGGGGAGCTGTTTTTT.

This clonotype was detected many times. This chain connects TRBV7-3 to TRBJ2-3; 9 bases align to TRBD1. The CDR3 loop spans 15 amino acids. From germline, CDR1 is SGHTA and CDR2 FQGTGA. Trimming removed 5 bases from V and 2 bases from J; junction bases left unmatched: 5. The CDR3 DNA reads TGTGCCAGCAGCCCCCGGGACAGGGACACAGATACGCAGTATTTT. Its translation is CASSPRDRDTDTQYF.

Of note for this clonotype: This is likely a read error, given that the CDR3 carries no conserved phenylalanine or tryptophan at its end. Because the CDR3's place on the DNA is in doubt, the DNA is left out and the CDR3 is given as listed by TCRdb. The chain uses TRBV7-9 and TRBJ1-2. Termini included, the CDR3 measures 10 amino acids. Germline-derived CDR1 and CDR2 are SEHNR and FQNEAQ (reference sequence). CDR3 protein: CASSSSGTPY.

This chain uses TRBV7-8 with TRBJ1-4; no reliable D call. Germline V gene sequence: CDR1 SGHVS, CDR2 FQNEAQ. V gave up 5 bases and J gave up 5 bases, with 18 bases separating them. The CDR3 runs to 16 residues. For the CDR3, the DNA is TGTGCCAGCAGCCCCCGACGACTGGCCGGGAATGAAAAACTGTTTTTT. Its translation: CASSPRRLAGNEKLFF.

About this clonotype itself: The junction differs from germline at one of its ends, possibly a read error. The CDR3 region is CASSQIGTSKDIQYF. For the CDR3, the DNA is TGTGCCAGCAGCCAAATCGGGACTAGCAAAGACATTCAGTACTTC. V is TRBV4-2 and J is TRBJ2-4, with 9 bases that match TRBD2. Germline values: CDR1 LGHNA, CDR2 YNFKEQ. CDR3 length: 15 residues.

J is TRBJ2-4 and V is TRBV7-6, with D possibly being TRBD2 (6 bases). Germline loops: CDR1 SGHVS, CDR2 FNYEAQ. The CDR3 contains 16 residues. With 4 bases removed from V and 0 bases from J, the gap between germline ends came to 13 bases. The CDR3: CASSSAGPLAKNIQYF. The DNA for the CDR3 is TGTGCCAGCAGCTCGGCGGGACCACTAGCCAAAAACATTCAGTACTTC.

This clonotype has a count of ten or more. The J gene is TRBJ2-5, the V gene TRBV29-1, with TRBD1 matching 8 bases. With V trimmed by 3 bases and J by 0 bases, 9 bases remained unmatched. CDR1 and CDR2 (germline): SQVTM, ANQGSEA. The CDR3 is 16 residues long. The CDR3 here is CSVETGRDRYQETQYF. CDR3 nucleotide sequence: TGCAGCGTTGAGACGGGTCGGGACAGGTACCAAGAGACCCAGTACTTC.

J is TRBJ2-1 and V is TRBV2; D gene unclear. V was shortened by 4 bases and J by 7 bases, with 5 bases between the two germline ends. This CDR3 has 11 residues. Germline V CDR1 and CDR2: SNHLY, FYNNEI. CDR3 residues: CASSARNEQFF. The DNA of the CDR3 is TGTGCCAGCAGTGCCCGGAATGAGCAGTTCTTC.

Turning to this clonotype: This may be a read error, as it is one base from a much larger clone. This chain links TRBV7-9 with TRBJ2-2; D ambiguous. The germline V and J ends were trimmed by 5 bases and 5 bases, with 3 bases remaining between them. This CDR3 region has 11 residues. Germline CDR1 reads SEHNR; CDR2 reads FQNEAQ (reference sequence). CDR3: CASSHTGELFF. Here the CDR3 DNA reads TGTGCCAGCAGCCATACCGGGGAGCTGTTTTTT.

The V and J genes are TRBV20-1 and TRBJ2-1, with TRBD2 matching 8 bases. V shed 6 bases, J shed 3 bases, and the junction held 7 bases outside the gene matches. The CDR3 sequence is 14 residues long. Per the germline V gene, CDR1 is DFQATT and CDR2 is SNEGSKA (reference sequence). CDR3 in amino acids: CSALSGGVYNEQFF. CDR3 in DNA: TGCAGTGCCCTGAGCGGGGGAGTCTACAATGAGCAGTTCTTC.

This clonotype was recorded a few times. Since a much larger clone is just one base distant, this may be a read error. The J gene is TRBJ2-3, the V gene TRBV4-2; 7 bases are shared with TRBD2. Germline assignment: CDR1 LGHNA and CDR2 YNFKEQ. CDR3 length equals 15 residues. CDR3 DNA sequence: TGTGCCAACAGCCAAGATGCGGGAGTCGCAGATACGCAGTATTTT. Residues: CANSQDAGVADTQYF.

In DNA form, the CDR3 reads TGTGCCACCAGTGATGAGGGAGGGGCCTACAATGAGCAGTTCTTC. It encodes CATSDEGGAYNEQFF. J is TRBJ2-1 and V is TRBV24-1; 7 nucleotides align to TRBD2. CDR1 and CDR2 (germline): KGHDR, SFDVKD. V was clipped by 3 bases and J by 2 bases; unmatched bases: 3. The CDR3 has 15 amino acids.

This clonotype was detected many times. This chain joins TRBV15 and TRBJ1-5; 8 bases line up with TRBD1. Germline loops: CDR1 LNHNV, CDR2 YYDKDF (reference sequence). Trimming took 3 bases from V and 4 from J; bases not matched to a gene: 2. The CDR3 covers 14 residues. CDR3 protein: CATSSRTGNQPQHF. The DNA for the CDR3 is TGTGCCACCAGCAGCCGGACAGGGAATCAGCCCCAGCATTTT.

This clonotype was seen a handful of times. This is likely a read error, given that the CDR3 carries no conserved phenylalanine or tryptophan at its end. The chain links TRBV27 to TRBJ2-1; D call uncertain. The germline V gene encodes CDR1 MNHEY and CDR2 SMNVEV (reference sequence). CDR3 length equals 13 residues. Deletions cut 6 bases from V and 4 bases from J, with 10 bases between. The CDR3 bases are TGTGCCAGCAGAGTAGGCGGATACAATGAGCAGTTCCTC. Translation gives CASRVGGYNEQFL.

This clonotype was recorded many times. The chain recombines TRBV9 with TRBJ1-2; D perhaps matches TRBD1 (6 bases). Germline loops: CDR1 SGDLS, CDR2 YYNGEE. The CDR3 covers 15 residues. Trimming took off 4 bases at V and 8 bases at J, with 21 bases between the two ends. In DNA, the CDR3 is TGTGCCAGCAGCCCCACTCTAACAGGGAATAGAGGCTACACCTTC. Translating it yields CASSPTLTGNRGYTF.

For this clonotype: A much larger clone is a single base away; this may be a read error. The chain couples TRBV11-2 to TRBJ2-7; 9 nucleotides match TRBD2. CDR3 size: 17 residues. Germline V gene data show CDR1 as SGHAT and CDR2 as FQNNGV. The CDR3 sequence: CASSFSRFSGSSYEQCF. In DNA, the CDR3 is TGTGCCAGCAGCTTTAGCCGCTTTAGCGGGAGCTCCTACGAGCAGTGCTTC.

The chain joins TRBV3-1 to TRBJ2-2; D uncertain. Germline CDR1 LGHDT, CDR2 YNNKEL (reference sequence). V was shortened by 3 bases and J by 2 bases, with 7 bases between the two germline ends. This CDR3 is 14 amino acids long. Here the CDR3 DNA reads TGTGCCAGCAGCCATGCGGCTAACACCGGGGAGCTGTTTTTT. As protein: CASSHAANTGELFF.

This clonotype was observed a few times. This sequence joins TRBV27 and TRBJ2-2; D is undetermined. The CDR3 is 13 residues long. Germline lookup yields CDR1 MNHEY and CDR2 SMNVEV (reference sequence). The V gene lost 4 bases and the J gene lost 1 base, with 4 bases spanning the gap. The CDR3, as DNA: TGTGCCAGCAGTTCAGGGAACACCGGGGAGCTGTTTTTT. It codes for CASSSGNTGELFF.

This chain links TRBV7-2 with TRBJ1-2, with D unresolved. The CDR3 runs 14 residues. Germline V lookup: CDR1 SGHTA, CDR2 FQGNSA. V was cut by 1 base and J by 4 bases, with 10 bases left in between. Here the CDR3 reads CASSLVPGSYGYTF. DNA for the CDR3: TGTGCCAGCAGCTTAGTTCCCGGGAGCTATGGCTACACCTTC.

The chain is built from TRBV6-1 and TRBJ1-2; TRBD1 is a possible D gene (6 bases). Germline CDR1 is MNHNS and CDR2 is SASEGT. Trimming pared 8 bases from V and 2 bases from J, leaving 15 bases between. CDR3 length: 14 residues. Here the CDR3 DNA reads TGTGCCAGCGCACAGGGAGGACAGAACTATGGCTACACCTTC. Protein: CASAQGGQNYGYTF.

V gene TRBV2 combines with J gene TRBJ1-2; TRBD1 matches 12 bases. The CDR3 consists of 13 residues. J gave up 4 bases and V 7 bases, and 1 base lay outside the gene matches. Germline assignment: CDR1 SNHLY and CDR2 FYNNEI. CDR3 sequence reads: CASTGQGAYGYTF. CDR3 coding DNA: TGTGCCAGCACGGGACAGGGGGCCTATGGCTACACCTTC.

This chain connects TRBV20-1 to TRBJ2-7; 8 bases agree with TRBD1. The CDR3 runs 15 residues. Germline-derived CDR1 and CDR2 are DFQATT and SNEGSKA (reference sequence). Trimming at V came to 6 bases and at J to 2 bases, leaving 12 bases not matched to a gene. The CDR3 is CSAPYAGRGPYEQYF. The CDR3 DNA follows: TGCAGTGCGCCCTACGCAGGCAGGGGGCCCTACGAGCAGTACTTC.